Each of the 9 T cell receptor beta chains below was sequenced from the same sample in a study of blood T cell repertoires in COVID-19. Sequencing used immunoSEQ multiplex PCR; TCRdb keeps in-frame clones, though not all of them. Found here are some 160,000 clones, approximately 81% of them singletons; the top ten hold nearly 8%. Sequenced sample: PBMCs or T cells enriched from blood (not recorded which). These receptors all stem from a woman aged 50 to 65 who had recovered from COVID-19.

The chain recombines TRBV5-6 with TRBJ1-1; D is possibly TRBD1 (6 bases). Trimming took off 1 base at V and 0 bases at J, with 10 bases between the two ends. CDR1 SGHDT and CDR2 YYEEEE come from the germline V gene. The CDR3 runs 15 residues. The CDR3 coding sequence is TGTGCCAGCAGCTTGTGGACAGCCTTGAACACTGAAGCTTTCTTT. Encoded protein: CASSLWTALNTEAFF.

The V and J genes are TRBV7-2 and TRBJ2-3; unclear D gene. The CDR3 loop spans 16 amino acids. Germline CDR1 reads SGHTA; CDR2 reads FQGNSA. Trimming took 5 bases from V and 0 from J, leaving 15 bases between them. The CDR3 sequence is CASSLRGGSSTDTQYF. The CDR3 DNA follows: TGTGCCAGCAGCCTAAGAGGTGGTTCTAGCACAGATACGCAGTATTTT.

The chain joins TRBV6-2 or TRBV6-3 to TRBJ2-7; TRBD1 matches 9 bases. This CDR3 is built from 14 residues. Germline V lookup: CDR1 MNHEY, CDR2 SVGEGT. Germline trimming cut 5 bases from V and 4 bases from J; bases unmatched to any gene: 6. CDR3 bases: TGTGCCAGCAGTACAACAGGGGGCGGATACGAGCAGTACTTC. The encoded protein is CASSTTGGGYEQYF.

V gene TRBV6-2 or TRBV6-3 combines with J gene TRBJ2-3; 15 nucleotides align to TRBD2. Germline CDR1 reads MNHEY; CDR2 reads SVGEGT. J was trimmed by 5 bases and V by 6 bases; bases with no gene match: 3. The CDR3 sequence is 15 residues long. CDR3 DNA sequence: TGTGCCAGCAGCCGGACTAGCGGGAGGGGAGATACGCAGTATTTT. It encodes CASSRTSGRGDTQYF.

In this sample, this clone turned up once. This chain connects TRBV5-1 to TRBJ2-2; possibly TRBD1 for D (6 bases). V was cut by 4 bases and J by 4 bases, with 11 bases left in between. The V gene's germline CDR1 is SGHRS and CDR2 YFSETQ. The CDR3 covers 14 residues. The CDR3 DNA sequence: TGCGCCAGCAGCACCGGGACAACCACCGGGGAGCTGTTTTTT. Its translation is CASSTGTTTGELFF.

This chain links TRBV5-1 with TRBJ2-7; 11 bases are shared with TRBD2. Trimming took 4 bases from V and 2 from J; bases not matched to a gene: 2. The germline V gene encodes CDR1 SGHRS and CDR2 YFSETQ. The CDR3 length is 14 residues. The CDR3 nucleotides read TGCGCCAGCAGCCATAGCGGGGGGGCCTACGAGCAGTACTTC. Its protein is CASSHSGGAYEQYF.

V and J are TRBV7-2 and TRBJ2-1, with D uncertain. V lost 6 bases and J 7 bases, leaving 19 bases between the germline ends. The CDR3 runs 15 residues. Per germline, CDR1 SGHTA and CDR2 FQGNSA. This CDR3 is CASSPDRSNSNEQFF. In DNA, the CDR3 is TGTGCCAGCAGTCCCGATCGCTCCAACTCAAATGAGCAGTTCTTC.

The chain couples TRBV28 to TRBJ1-1, with 10 positions matching TRBD1. The CDR3 is made up of 13 amino acids. From germline, CDR1 is MDHEN and CDR2 SYDVKM. V lost 6 bases and J lost 11; bases outside the gene matches: 9. The CDR3 DNA is TGTGCCAGCAGCCAGGGACAGGGGACGTCGGCTTTCTTT. Translating gives CASSQGQGTSAFF.

This rearrangement joins TRBV29-1 to TRBJ2-7, with a weak D call TRBD1 (5 bases). Germline V gene sequence: CDR1 SQVTM, CDR2 ANQGSEA. The CDR3 length is 13 residues. V was trimmed by 3 bases and J by 2 bases, leaving 11 bases between them. In DNA form, the CDR3 reads TGCAGCGTTGAGAGCAGGGCTCCCTACGAGCAGTACTTC. This translates into CSVESRAPYEQYF.